The rows below give T cell receptor beta chains drawn from one sample of a study of shared clonotypes between healthy human individuals. This table comes from immunoSEQ multiplex PCR, and its TCRdb copy is limited to in-frame clones, with some not included. This sample has about 480,000 clones; roughly 79% occur once, and the top ten carry around 13%. Source material: PBMCs. Source of these receptors: a woman in her thirties or forties in good health. Some clones in this sample may be carry-over from other donors' samples. Each CDR3 is given with its conserved first and last residue. The order of the fields is J gene, D gene, clone size, V gene, CDR3 DNA, CDR3 protein. A D gene is named only where the DNA matches it firmly. For some rows the clone size is stated as once, few or many, or as a class when expanded; others skip it.

J: TRBJ2-7
D: NA
size: NA
V: TRBV5-1
DNA: TGCGCCAGCAGCTCGGACAGCGTGGGGGACGAGCAGTACTTC
CDR3: CASSSDSVGDEQYF

J: TRBJ2-7
D: NA
size: NA
V: TRBV5-4
DNA: TGTGCCAGCAGCTTGGAAGTTAACAGCCTCTACGAGCAGTACTTC
CDR3: CASSLEVNSLYEQYF

J: TRBJ2-2
D: TRBD2
size: NA
V: TRBV9
DNA: TGTGCCAGCAGCGCCCGACTAGCGGGAGGATCGGGGGAGCTGTTTTTT
CDR3: CASSARLAGGSGELFF

J: TRBJ1-1
D: NA
size: NA
V: TRBV7-2
DNA: TGTGCCAGCAAGACGAGCCGGAGCACTGAAGCTTTCTTT
CDR3: CASKTSRSTEAFF

J: TRBJ1-5
D: TRBD1
size: NA
V: TRBV7-8
DNA: TGTGCCAGCAGCTTACTACAGGGGGCGAGGCAGCCCCAGCATTTT
CDR3: CASSLLQGARQPQHF

J: TRBJ1-3
D: NA
size: few
V: TRBV7-9
DNA: TGTGCCAGCAGCTTAGGTTTGTTTACATTCCGCTCTGGAAACACCATATATTTT
CDR3: CASSLGLFTFRSGNTIYF

J: TRBJ2-1
D: TRBD2
size: NA
V: TRBV29-1
DNA: TGCAGCGTGTTCGTGGGTAAGGCTAGCGGATACAATGAGCAGTTCTTC
CDR3: CSVFVGKASGYNEQFF

J: TRBJ2-1
D: NA
size: NA
V: TRBV29-1
DNA: TGCAGCGCCTTGGACAGCCCTAATGAGCAGTTCTTC
CDR3: CSALDSPNEQFF

J: TRBJ1-4
D: NA
size: NA
V: TRBV5-4
DNA: TGTGCCAGCAGCGTCAACACAGGGTCGTTGGGTGAAAAACTGTTTTTT
CDR3: CASSVNTGSLGEKLFF

J: TRBJ2-1
D: TRBD2
size: NA
V: TRBV7-3
DNA: TGTGCCAGCAGCTTAGGGAGGGCCAATGAGCAGTTCTTC
CDR3: CASSLGRANEQFF

J: TRBJ2-1
D: TRBD2
size: few
V: TRBV5-8
DNA: TGTGCCAGCAGCCAAGGACTAGCGGGAGTTGCTGAGCAGTTCTTC
CDR3: CASSQGLAGVAEQFF

J: TRBJ2-7
D: NA
size: NA
V: TRBV9
DNA: TGTGCCAGCAGCGGACACACAGGGTTCGGCGAGCAGTACTTC
CDR3: CASSGHTGFGEQYF

J: TRBJ1-1
D: NA
size: NA
V: TRBV7-9
DNA: TGTGCCAGCAGCTTACGGCAATCAATCATACCGAACACTGAAGCTTTCTTT
CDR3: CASSLRQSIIPNTEAFF

J: TRBJ2-7
D: NA
size: once
V: TRBV2
DNA: TGTGCCAGCAGTGATACCCATCGGATTAGCGGTTACGAGCAGTACTTC
CDR3: CASSDTHRISGYEQYF

J: TRBJ2-4
D: TRBD2
size: NA
V: TRBV27
DNA: TGTGCCAGCAGTGGACTAGCGGGGGCTGGTTTTCAGTACTTC
CDR3: CASSGLAGAGFQYF

J: TRBJ2-3
D: NA
size: NA
V: TRBV5-5
DNA: TGTGCCAGCAGCTCGGAATGGGATACGCAGTATTTT
CDR3: CASSSEWDTQYF

J: TRBJ2-2
D: NA
size: NA
V: TRBV7-9
DNA: TGTGCCAGCAGCTTAGAAGTGGGGGCGTTAGACACCGGGGAGCTGTTTTTT
CDR3: CASSLEVGALDTGELFF

J: TRBJ2-1
D: NA
size: NA
V: TRBV7-2
DNA: TGTGCCAGCAGCTTATTCCGCGTAGGGACTGGGAAAGGTGAGCAGTTCTTC
CDR3: CASSLFRVGTGKGEQFF

J: TRBJ1-3
D: NA
size: NA
V: TRBV6-6
DNA: TGTGCCAGCACACCCTGGGGTGCCTCTGGAAACACCATATATTTT
CDR3: CASTPWGASGNTIYF

J: TRBJ2-2
D: TRBD2
size: NA
V: TRBV7-2
DNA: TGTGCCAGCAGCTCAAGGACTAGCGGGGCCGGGGAGCTGTTTTTT
CDR3: CASSSRTSGAGELFF

J: TRBJ2-1
D: NA
size: NA
V: TRBV18
DNA: TGTGCCAGCTCACTACAGGGACATGAGCAGTTCTTC
CDR3: CASSLQGHEQFF

J: TRBJ1-2
D: NA
size: NA
V: TRBV5-1
DNA: TGCGCCAGCAGCTTCCAGACAGCTAACTATGGCTACACCTTC
CDR3: CASSFQTANYGYTF

J: TRBJ1-5
D: TRBD1
size: NA
V: TRBV6-6
DNA: TGTGCCAGCAGTTACGCGGTACAGGGGTCTCAGCCCCAGCATTTT
CDR3: CASSYAVQGSQPQHF

J: TRBJ2-3
D: NA
size: many
V: TRBV4-1
DNA: TGCGCCAGCAGCCAAGAGAAAGGAAAAACGCAGTATTTT
CDR3: CASSQEKGKTQYF

J: TRBJ2-2
D: NA
size: NA
V: TRBV29-1
DNA: TGCAGCGTGAACTCCTTGCGGGCCGGGGAGCTGTTTTTT
CDR3: CSVNSLRAGELFF

J: TRBJ1-3
D: NA
size: NA
V: TRBV11-2
DNA: TGTGCCAGCAGCTTAGTAGGCCAGGGGCGATCCGGAAACACCATATATTTT
CDR3: CASSLVGQGRSGNTIYF

J: TRBJ2-3
D: NA
size: NA
V: TRBV19
DNA: TGTGCCAGTAGTAAACGAACCGATACGCAGTATTTT
CDR3: CASSKRTDTQYF

J: TRBJ1-4
D: NA
size: once
V: TRBV9
DNA: TGTGCCAGCAGCACACAGGGTTTCTCTAATGAAAAACTGTTTTTT
CDR3: CASSTQGFSNEKLFF

J: TRBJ1-2
D: NA
size: once
V: TRBV19
DNA: TGTGCCAGTAGTCCGGACAGAGAGTATGGCTACACCTTC
CDR3: CASSPDREYGYTF

J: TRBJ2-2
D: TRBD1
size: few
V: TRBV27
DNA: TGTGCCAGCAGTGCCGGGACAGGAATTACCGGGGAGCTGTTTTTT
CDR3: CASSAGTGITGELFF

J: TRBJ1-1
D: TRBD1
size: NA
V: TRBV11-1
DNA: TGTGCCAGCAGCCCGACAGGGGTAGCTTTCTTT
CDR3: CASSPTGVAFF

J: TRBJ2-1
D: TRBD2
size: NA
V: TRBV7-6
DNA: TGTGCCAGCAGCTACCCGGGGGGAGAGCAGTTCTTC
CDR3: CASSYPGGEQFF

J: TRBJ2-5
D: NA
size: NA
V: TRBV11-2
DNA: TGTGCCAGCAGCTTCCGACGGGAGACCCAGTACTTC
CDR3: CASSFRRETQYF

J: TRBJ2-1
D: NA
size: NA
V: TRBV9
DNA: TGTGCCAGCAGCGTAGGATCCGGTAGCTCCTACAATGAGCAGTTCTTC
CDR3: CASSVGSGSSYNEQFF

J: TRBJ2-1
D: NA
size: NA
V: TRBV7-2
DNA: TGTGCCAGCAGCAAACTAGCTGGGGCCTACAATGAGCAGTTCTTC
CDR3: CASSKLAGAYNEQFF

J: TRBJ1-2
D: TRBD1
size: NA
V: TRBV2
DNA: TGTGCCAGCAGTGAGACAGGGAGGTTATATGGCTACACCTTC
CDR3: CASSETGRLYGYTF

J: TRBJ1-5
D: NA
size: NA
V: TRBV10-3
DNA: TGTGCCATCAGTGAGAGAGATTGGGGCAATCAGCCCCAGCATTTT
CDR3: CAISERDWGNQPQHF

J: TRBJ1-5
D: NA
size: NA
V: TRBV18
DNA: TGTGCCAGCTCACCTACTGGAGGAGGGGGAGATCAGCCCCAGCATTTT
CDR3: CASSPTGGGGDQPQHF

J: TRBJ2-7
D: NA
size: NA
V: TRBV7-2
DNA: TGTGCCAGCAGCTTACGCAGCCCAGTGGGCGGGATATACGAGCAGTACTTC
CDR3: CASSLRSPVGGIYEQYF

J: TRBJ1-3
D: NA
size: NA
V: TRBV2
DNA: TGTGCCAGCAGTGGCTCAGGCCTGAACACTGGAAACACCATATATTTT
CDR3: CASSGSGLNTGNTIYF

J: TRBJ1-4
D: NA
size: NA
V: TRBV7-6
DNA: TGTGCCAGCAGCTTTTGGGCAACTAATGAAAAACTGTTTTTT
CDR3: CASSFWATNEKLFF

J: TRBJ2-5
D: TRBD2
size: many
V: TRBV7-8
DNA: TGTGCCAGCAGCTTAGGGAGACTAGCTCTCCAAGAGACCCAGTACTTC
CDR3: CASSLGRLALQETQYF

J: TRBJ1-2
D: NA
size: NA
V: TRBV4-2
DNA: TGTGCCAGCAGCCAAGATGGATTTGAGGGTGGCTACACCTTC
CDR3: CASSQDGFEGGYTF